This is a list of T cell receptor beta chains from one sample in a study of long-term antiretroviral therapy in people with HIV. The method was immunoSEQ multiplex PCR; TCRdb's version includes in-frame clones alone and lacks a portion of them. The repertoire holds almost 30,000 clones, roughly 93% seen once, with 6% to 7% in the top ten. This sample comprised unsorted PBMCs, obtained about 6.5 years after starting antiretroviral therapy. The receptors were sampled from a woman aged 35 to 49 with HIV. The CDR3 runs from the conserved cysteine through the conserved F or W.

j_gene,v_gene,CDR3aa
TRBJ1-1,TRBV19,CASSIGRRQGTTEAFF
TRBJ1-2,TRBV18,CASSPRDRTNYGYTF
TRBJ1-5,TRBV6-5,CASSYKYGYSNQPQHF
TRBJ2-7,TRBV11-2,CASSLTSKISYEQYF
TRBJ2-1,TRBV27,CASSLGGAGAYNEQFF
TRBJ1-1,TRBV4-3,CASSQVGRGNTEAFF
TRBJ1-2,TRBV7-9,CASSLHRGDYGYTF
TRBJ1-3,TRBV7-2,CASSLFTGWSSGNTIYF
TRBJ2-5,TRBV7-9,CASKVGGGAKYQETQYF
TRBJ1-5,TRBV27,CASSRYDGNQPQHF
TRBJ1-2,TRBV10-3,CAISDDRKPHYGYTF
TRBJ1-1,TRBV4-1,CASSQDPGGYTEAFF
TRBJ2-1,TRBV7-9,CASSKTTYNEQFF
TRBJ2-5,TRBV5-1,CASSPWGEQETQYF
TRBJ2-5,TRBV10-3,CAISEFEAQAQETQYF
TRBJ2-1,TRBV6-5,CASSPLAGGQFF
TRBJ2-5,TRBV6-5,CASSYVGSQETQYF
TRBJ2-3,TRBV27,CASSLRRAFTDTQYF
TRBJ1-2,TRBV7-2,CASSTSSAFLLSYTF
TRBJ2-7,TRBV19,CASSAGQGITYEQYF
TRBJ2-2,TRBV6-5,CASGASFTGELFF
TRBJ2-2,TRBV5-5,CASSFKTGELFF
TRBJ1-4,TRBV14,CASSLQGANEKLFF
TRBJ1-1,TRBV7-8,CASSLLSGNTEAFF
TRBJ1-2,TRBV6-5,CASSYGREGAQGYTF
TRBJ1-3,TRBV7-9,CASSDSGGRGVTGNTIYF
TRBJ2-5,TRBV9,CASSVGGVHEETQYF
TRBJ1-4,TRBV30,CAWSEGGVGEKLFF
TRBJ2-5,TRBV2,CASSEGNRAETQYF
TRBJ1-2,TRBV7-2,CASSLQTTDRGSYGYTF
TRBJ2-5,TRBV13,CASRPRGRETQYF
TRBJ1-1,TRBV5-1,CASSLRGRENTEAFF
TRBJ1-1,TRBV7-9,CASSYSELNTEAFF
TRBJ2-3,TRBV2,CASRWGPFADTQYF
TRBJ2-4,TRBV4-3,CASSQDRGTLNIQYF
TRBJ2-5,TRBV2,CASSPLGTDQETQYF
TRBJ1-1,TRBV2,CASGLDGSNTEAFF
TRBJ2-7,TRBV7-2,CASSSTGVGEQYF
TRBJ2-2,TRBV5-8,CASSLGQGWTGELFF
TRBJ1-1,TRBV7-9,CASSFGQGNTEAFF
TRBJ1-6,TRBV30,CAWSVLAGRNSPLHF
TRBJ1-5,TRBV30,CAWSVLTGRHQPQHF
TRBJ1-1,TRBV18,CASSPSRGQGTEAFF
TRBJ1-1,TRBV5-4,CASSSTVNTEAFF
TRBJ2-3,TRBV6-4,CASSDTYSPDTQYF
TRBJ1-2,TRBV27,CASSLLGRGKEGYTF
TRBJ2-1,TRBV10-3,CAVKGGLAGGSRDEQFF
TRBJ2-1,TRBV11-1,CASSLRQGVNNEQFF
TRBJ2-3,TRBV5-4,CASSVEWDTQYF
TRBJ2-7,TRBV14,CASSQGTSGPYEQYF
TRBJ1-1,TRBV4-1,CASSQENTEAFF
TRBJ1-1,TRBV9,CASSVGSGQGNGAFF
TRBJ2-7,TRBV29-1,CSVELGAYEQYF
TRBJ2-2,TRBV6-6,CASRGLAGVNTGELFF
TRBJ2-5,TRBV6-5,CATQSGGETQYF
TRBJ1-4,TRBV15,CATSRDSGINEKLFF
TRBJ2-5,TRBV7-9,CASSLVLGLQETQYF
TRBJ2-2,TRBV7-9,CASTPKRGAGELFF
TRBJ1-5,TRBV7-2,CASSLSGQGHNQPQHF
TRBJ1-1,TRBV7-8,CASSLVSSGVGTEAFF